These 2 T cell receptor beta chains were all obtained from the same sample, sequenced in a study of blood T cells in healthy people across ages. Using a J-beta primer mix together with a sample-barcoded 5' primer, a second PCR was run for about 7 to 12 cycles. TCRdb ran MiXCR on the 5' RACE reads and lists one entry per CDR3 protein. The table records more than 1.4 million distinct CDR3 sequences, around 42% of them present only once. What was sequenced was blood. The source of these receptors is a young woman in good health.

This clonotype was recorded a few times. The V gene is TRBV7-2, the J gene TRBJ2-1; 8 bases match TRBD2. The trim removed 2 bases at V and 5 bases at J, leaving 5 bases unmatched. The CDR3 has 15 residues. The V gene's germline CDR1 is SGHTA and CDR2 FQGNSA. CDR3 sequence reads: CASSLMPSGHNEQFF. CDR3 coding DNA: TGTGCCAGCAGCTTAATGCCTAGCGGGCACAATGAGCAGTTCTTC.

The rearrangement uses TRBV7-2 and TRBJ1-6; possible D gene TRBD1, 6 bases. Germline CDR1 and CDR2: SGHTA and FQGNSA. The CDR3 has 17 amino acids. The V end was cut by 2 bases, the J end by 5 bases, with 16 bases between. The CDR3 DNA follows: TGTGCCAGCAGCTTACGGGGGGGCGCTTACCATAATTCACCCCTCCACTTT. This codes for CASSLRGGAYHNSPLHF.